The 20 T cell receptor beta chains given below trace back to one sample, sequenced in a study of graft-versus-host responses after intestinal transplantation. Their target antigens are unknown. TCRdb's copy holds only in-frame clones and misses some; the assay was immunoSEQ multiplex PCR. This sample has about 85,000 clones, with approximately 90% found just once. The input for sequencing was unstimulated CD8+ T cells sorted from spleen or lymph node cells, taken before transplant. The receptors shown here come from a human donor who was the organ donor for an intestinal transplant.

The sample holds one count of this clone. J is TRBJ2-5 and V is TRBV2; tentatively, D is TRBD2 (5 bases). Germline CDR1 is SNHLY and CDR2 is FYNNEI. V lost 8 bases and J 5 bases, leaving 15 bases between the germline ends. The CDR3 is 13 residues long. CDR3 protein: CASQDSIWETQYF. The CDR3 DNA reads TGTGCCAGCCAGGACTCAATTTGGGAGACCCAGTACTTC.

The chain has TRBV11-1 and TRBJ2-7; 8 bases agree with TRBD1. Per the germline V gene, CDR1 is SGHAT and CDR2 is FQDESV (reference sequence). The length of the CDR3 is 15 residues. V was pared by 3 bases and J by 3 bases, with 7 bases of the junction left unmatched. DNA for the CDR3: TGTGCCAGCAGCTTCTACAGGGGGATCGGCTACGAGCAGTACTTC. Translated: CASSFYRGIGYEQYF. Together with reference TRBV11-1 and TRBJ2-7, the CDR3 gives the full variable domain: EAEVAQSPRYKITEKSQAVAFWCDPISGHATLYWYRQILGQGPELLVQFQDESVVDDSQLPKDRFSAERLKGVDSTLKIQPAELGDSAMYLCASSFYRGIGYEQYFGPGTRLTVT.

CDR3 sequence (DNA): TGTGCCAGTACCTCAAGCCCGGAGACTCCCTACTACGAGCAGTACTTC. Its protein product is CASTSSPETPYYEQYF. This rearrangement joins TRBV19 to TRBJ2-7; D uncertain. Germline CDR1 LNHDA, CDR2 SQIVND (reference sequence). V lost 7 bases, J lost 3 bases, and 22 bases lay in between. CDR3 length: 16 amino acids.

This chain connects TRBV5-6 to TRBJ2-5; D tentatively fits TRBD1 or TRBD2 (5 bases each). This CDR3 is built from 14 residues. Trimming took 1 base from V and 1 from J, leaving 8 bases between them. Looked up from germline, CDR1 is SGHDT and CDR2 is YYEEEE. Written as DNA, the CDR3 is TGTGCCAGCAGCTTGTTGAGGGGCCAAGAGACCCAGTACTTC. This sequence encodes CASSLLRGQETQYF.

The gene calls are TRBV5-6 and TRBJ2-7; D is uncertain. The CDR3 runs to 14 residues. V was pared by 0 bases and J by 2 bases, with 9 bases between. Germline V gene data show CDR1 as SGHDT and CDR2 as YYEEEE. In DNA, the CDR3 is TGTGCCAGCAGCTTGGTCCTGCAGGCCTACGAGCAGTACTTC. It is translated as CASSLVLQAYEQYF.

The J gene is TRBJ2-3, the V gene TRBV10-2, with D uncertain. Germline-derived CDR1 and CDR2 are WSHSY and SAAADI. The CDR3 loop spans 16 amino acids. The ends were cut back, 0 bases at V and 2 bases at J, with 12 bases in the middle. CDR3 bases: TGCGCCAGCAGTGAGTCCCCGGTGGTGAACACAGATACGCAGTATTTT. Translation gives CASSESPVVNTDTQYF.

The chain carries TRBV2 and TRBJ1-1; 7 bases are shared with TRBD1. The germline gives CDR1 SNHLY, CDR2 FYNNEI. V was clipped by 5 bases and J by 8 bases; unmatched bases: 11. The CDR3 loop spans 14 amino acids. The CDR3 coding sequence is TGTGCCAGCAGTTACAGGGGTGTCTGGTCCGAAGCTTTCTTT. Residues: CASSYRGVWSEAFF.

The rearrangement joins TRBV15 to TRBJ1-3; D gene uncertain. Trimming took off 5 bases at V and 0 bases at J, with 8 bases between the two ends. CDR3 size: 14 residues. Germline CDR1 and CDR2: LNHNV and YYDKDF (reference sequence). CDR3 nucleotide sequence: TGTGCCACCAGCGATGTCGACTCTGGAAACACCATATATTTT. This sequence encodes CATSDVDSGNTIYF.

V and J are TRBV12-2 and TRBJ2-1; the table's TRBD2 call for D was not verified on the DNA. TRBV12-2 has pseudogene status. The CDR3 length is 11 residues. CDR3 coding DNA: TGTGCAAGTCGCTTAGCTCGCATAGAGTTCTTC. This gives the protein CASRLARIEFF.

V usage is TRBV21-1 and J usage is TRBJ1-4; TRBD1, the table's D call, lacks a check against the DNA. TRBV21-1 is flagged as a pseudogene. The CDR3 contains 17 residues. The CDR3 protein is CASKYPGQGAGSEKLFF. The DNA for the CDR3 is TGTGCCAGCAAGTATCCGGGACAGGGGGCTGGTAGTGAAAAACTGTTTTTT.

The chain has TRBV7-8 and TRBJ2-7, with 12 nucleotides matching TRBD2. Germline CDR1 is SGHVS and CDR2 is FQNEAQ. The CDR3 sequence is 15 residues long. The trim removed 5 bases at V and 5 bases at J, leaving 7 bases unmatched. The CDR3 protein is CASSQLAGGIHEQYF. CDR3 in DNA: TGTGCCAGCAGCCAACTAGCGGGAGGAATCCACGAGCAGTACTTC.

This chain uses TRBV2 with TRBJ2-7; 8 nucleotides match TRBD1. Unmatched junction bases numbered 8, after V lost 7 bases and J lost 3 bases. Germline V CDR1 and CDR2: SNHLY, FYNNEI. The CDR3 loop spans 14 amino acids. The chain's CDR3 is CASKNSGGFYEQYF. The CDR3 region has the DNA TGTGCCAGCAAAAACTCAGGGGGCTTCTACGAGCAGTACTTC.

The rearrangement links TRBV19 to TRBJ1-2, with D unresolved. CDR1 and CDR2 (germline): LNHDA, SQIVND (reference sequence). V shed 1 base and J shed 0 bases, with 15 bases lying between them. The CDR3 runs 17 residues. The CDR3 region is CASSIVLGPRSNYGYTF. Here the CDR3 DNA reads TGTGCCAGTAGTATAGTATTAGGGCCACGATCTAACTATGGCTACACCTTC.

This chain connects TRBV7-8 to TRBJ2-7; a weak D match, TRBD1 (6 bases). From germline, CDR1 is SGHVS and CDR2 FQNEAQ. The V and J ends lost 5 bases and 0 bases respectively, with 8 bases between them. The CDR3 covers 13 residues. The CDR3 is CASSGGPSYEQYF. The CDR3 nucleotides read TGTGCCAGCAGCGGGGGCCCCTCCTACGAGCAGTACTTC.

V is TRBV6-5 and J is TRBJ2-7; D call uncertain. The CDR3 runs to 14 residues. The germline V and J ends were trimmed by 5 bases and 0 bases, with 11 bases remaining between them. Germline CDR1 MNHEY, CDR2 SVGAGI. CDR3 coding DNA: TGTGCCAGCAGTGAATACCGATACTCCTACGAGCAGTACTTC. Translation: CASSEYRYSYEQYF.

The CDR3, as DNA: TGTGCCAGCAGCAAGTTAGGGGCAGGGGGCTTGCGGCAGCCCCAGCATTTT. Amino acids: CASSKLGAGGLRQPQHF. This chain joins TRBV27 and TRBJ1-5; 8 nucleotides align to TRBD1. With 6 bases clipped from V and 7 bases from J, the junction kept 17 bases outside the gene matches. The CDR3 has 17 amino acids. CDR1 MNHEY and CDR2 SMNVEV come from the germline V gene (reference sequence).

The chain is built from TRBV10-2 and TRBJ2-7; no clear D. CDR1 and CDR2 from the germline V gene are WSHSY and SAAADI. This CDR3 spans 14 amino acids. V was shortened by 5 bases and J by 0 bases, with 11 bases between the two germline ends. The CDR3: CASSRVWSSYEQYF. The CDR3 coding sequence is TGCGCCAGCAGTCGGGTGTGGAGCTCCTACGAGCAGTACTTC.

The chain combines TRBV27 with TRBJ2-5; either TRBD1 or TRBD2 may supply D (5 bases each). Germline CDR1 and CDR2: MNHEY and SMNVEV (reference sequence). The CDR3 is 14 residues long. Trimming left V 0 bases short and J 5 bases short, with 10 bases between. The CDR3 DNA follows: TGTGCCAGCAGTTTATCGCAGGGCGGGGAGACCCAGTACTTC. It yields the protein CASSLSQGGETQYF.

This chain joins TRBV7-9 and TRBJ2-1; 8 bases are shared with TRBD1. J lost 4 bases, V lost 6 bases, and 8 bases had no gene match. The CDR3 runs 15 residues. The germline CDR1 and CDR2 sequences are SEHNR and FQNEAQ (reference sequence). The CDR3 region is CASRTDRGAYNEQFF. As DNA, the CDR3 is TGTGCCAGCAGAACTGACAGGGGAGCGTACAATGAGCAGTTCTTC. Supplemented by reference TRBV7-9 and TRBJ2-1, the full variable domain reads DTGVSQNPRHKITKRGQNVTFRCDPISEHNRLYWYRQTLGQGPEFLTYFQNEAQLEKSRLLSDRFSAERPKGSFSTLEIQRTEQGDSAMYLCASRTDRGAYNEQFFGPGTRLTVL.

The chain is built from TRBV27 and TRBJ2-7; 10 bases fit TRBD2. V shed 5 bases, J shed 4 bases, and the junction held 11 bases outside the gene matches. Per germline, CDR1 MNHEY and CDR2 SMNVEV (reference sequence). The CDR3 spans 16 residues. CDR3: CASSLASGSFGYEQYF. The CDR3 coding sequence is TGTGCCAGCAGTCTCGCTAGCGGGAGCTTTGGTTACGAGCAGTACTTC.